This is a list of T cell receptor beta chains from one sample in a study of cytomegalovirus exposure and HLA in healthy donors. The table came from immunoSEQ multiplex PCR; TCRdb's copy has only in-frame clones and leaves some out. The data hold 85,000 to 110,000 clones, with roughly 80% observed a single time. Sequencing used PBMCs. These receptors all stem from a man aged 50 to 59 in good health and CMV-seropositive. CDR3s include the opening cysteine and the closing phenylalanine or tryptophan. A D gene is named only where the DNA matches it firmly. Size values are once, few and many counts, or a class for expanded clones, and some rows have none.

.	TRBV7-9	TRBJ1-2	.	TGTGCCAGCAGCTTCGACAGGAACTATGGCTACACCTTC	CASSFDRNYGYTF
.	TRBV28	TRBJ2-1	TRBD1	TGTGCCAGCAGTTCCCCTGGCGGACAGGGGGCGGACAATGAGCAGTTCTTC	CASSSPGGQGADNEQFF
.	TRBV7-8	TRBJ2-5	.	TGTGCCAGCAGCCTAGAGCCGGTACAAGAGACCCAGTACTTC	CASSLEPVQETQYF
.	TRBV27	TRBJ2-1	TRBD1	TGTGCCAGCAGTTTTGGGACAGGGGACAATGAGCAGTTCTTC	CASSFGTGDNEQFF
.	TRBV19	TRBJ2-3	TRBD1	TGTGCCAGTAGTATGAAACAGGGGCAAGTTGATACGCAGTATTTT	CASSMKQGQVDTQYF
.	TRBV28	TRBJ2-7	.	TGTGCCAGCAGTGCCCACAGGGATTTCTACGAGCAGTACTTC	CASSAHRDFYEQYF
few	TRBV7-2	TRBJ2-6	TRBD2	TGTGCCAGCAGCTTAGTTTTAGCGGGAGCGGCCGGGGCCAACGTCCTGACTTTC	CASSLVLAGAAGANVLTF
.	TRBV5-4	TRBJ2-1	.	TGTGCCAGCAGCTTGTCTGATGAGCAGTTCTTC	CASSLSDEQFF
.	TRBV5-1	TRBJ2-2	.	TGCGCCAGCAGCCGCGGGACGAACACCGGGGAGCTGTTTTTT	CASSRGTNTGELFF
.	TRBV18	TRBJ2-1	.	TGTGCCAGCTCACTAGGGTCGGGGTTCGATGAGCAGTTCTTC	CASSLGSGFDEQFF
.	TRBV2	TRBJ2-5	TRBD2	TGTGCCAGCAGTAAGTCTAGCGGAGAGACCCAGTACTTC	CASSKSSGETQYF
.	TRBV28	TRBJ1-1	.	TGTGCCAGCAGCCCGCCGGTCATGAACACTGAAGCTTTCTTT	CASSPPVMNTEAFF
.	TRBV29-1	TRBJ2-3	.	TGCAGCGTCCTCCATATCAGCGCAGATACGCAGTATTTT	CSVLHISADTQYF
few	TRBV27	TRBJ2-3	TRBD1	TGTGCCAGCAGTTTACGGCCAGGGGGCTTTGGAACAGATACGCAGTATTTT	CASSLRPGGFGTDTQYF
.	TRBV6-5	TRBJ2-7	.	TGTGCCAGCAGTTTAGCGGACTCCTACGAGCAGTACTTC	CASSLADSYEQYF
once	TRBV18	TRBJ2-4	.	TGTGCCAGCTCACCACCCTGGGCGTCCCTAGCCAAAAACATTCAGTACTTC	CASSPPWASLAKNIQYF
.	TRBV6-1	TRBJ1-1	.	TGTGCCAGCAGTGAATATGGTTCAGGGGATGAAGCTTTCTTT	CASSEYGSGDEAFF
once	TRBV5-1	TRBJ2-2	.	TGCGCCAGCAGCTTGGAGGTGCGAGCGAGGAACACCGGGGAGCTGTTTTTT	CASSLEVRARNTGELFF
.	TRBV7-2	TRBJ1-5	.	TGTGCCAGCAGCCCCGGCAGGATCAATCAGCCCCAGCATTTT	CASSPGRINQPQHF
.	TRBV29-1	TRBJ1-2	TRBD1	TGCAGCGGTGGACAGGGCCACTATGGCTACACCTTC	CSGGQGHYGYTF
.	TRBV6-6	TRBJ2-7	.	TGTGCCAGCAGTTACCCAGAAGGGAGTGGAGTCGAGCAGTACTTC	CASSYPEGSGVEQYF
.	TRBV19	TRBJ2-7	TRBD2	TGTGCCAGTAGTATCCGACTAGCGGGAGGGGTGGGCGAGCAGTACTTC	CASSIRLAGGVGEQYF
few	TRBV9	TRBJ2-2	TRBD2	TGTGCCAGCAGCGTAGAAAGCGGGAGAACCGGGGAGCTGTTTTTT	CASSVESGRTGELFF
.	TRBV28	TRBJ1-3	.	TGTGCCAGCCGCGACACAGGGTTGAGATCTGGAAACACCATATATTTT	CASRDTGLRSGNTIYF
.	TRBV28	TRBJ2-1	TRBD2	TGTGCCAGCCGGACTAGCGGGAGCAATGAGCAGTTCTTC	CASRTSGSNEQFF
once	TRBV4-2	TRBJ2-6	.	TGTGCCAGCAGCCAAGATCCAGTGTCGGGGAGCTCTGGGGCCAACGTCCTGACTTTC	CASSQDPVSGSSGANVLTF
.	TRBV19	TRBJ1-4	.	TGTGCCAGTAGCCCGTACGGGGAGGGCGGTGAAAAACTGTTTTTT	CASSPYGEGGEKLFF
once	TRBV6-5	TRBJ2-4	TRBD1	TGTGCCAGCAGTTACCGGGACAGATTCCCCCGGTCCATTCAGTACTTC	CASSYRDRFPRSIQYF
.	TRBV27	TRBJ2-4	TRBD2	TGTGCCAGCAGTTTACAGTTTGCGGGAGGCACCATTCAGTACTTC	CASSLQFAGGTIQYF
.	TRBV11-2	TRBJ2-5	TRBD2	TGTGCCAGCAGCCTAGCGGAGCGGGAGACCCAGTACTTC	CASSLAERETQYF
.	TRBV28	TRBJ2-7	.	TGTGCCAGCAGTTTGAGTGACTACGAGCAGTACTTC	CASSLSDYEQYF
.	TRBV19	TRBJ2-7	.	TGTGCCAGTAGTATTAGCGGAAAGAGCTCCTACGAGCAGTACTTC	CASSISGKSSYEQYF
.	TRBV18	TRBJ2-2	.	TGTGCCAGCTCACCGCCGGGGGTGGACACCGGGGAGCTGTTTTTT	CASSPPGVDTGELFF
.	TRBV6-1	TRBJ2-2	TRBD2	TGTGCCAGCAGTGACGGGAGGGACACCGGGGAGCTGTTTTTT	CASSDGRDTGELFF
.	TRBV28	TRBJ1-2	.	TGTGCCACCGCACAGGGTAGAGGCTACACCTTC	CATAQGRGYTF
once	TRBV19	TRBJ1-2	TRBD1	TGTGCCAGTAGTAAGAACAGGGGACCCTATGGCTACACCTTC	CASSKNRGPYGYTF
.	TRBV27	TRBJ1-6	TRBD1	TGTGCCAGCAGTTTATTGACAGGGTATAACTCACCCCTCCACTTT	CASSLLTGYNSPLHF
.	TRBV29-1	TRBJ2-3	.	TGCAGCGTTGCCCCTCAGACACTGGATACGCAGTATTTT	CSVAPQTLDTQYF
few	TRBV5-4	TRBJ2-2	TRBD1	TGTGCCAGCAGCTTGAGTCCCGGGACAGGGAGCACCGGGGAGCTGTTTTTT	CASSLSPGTGSTGELFF
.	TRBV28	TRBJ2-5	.	TGTGCCAGCAGTTTTCGCCCTGCGCAAGAGACCCAGTACTTC	CASSFRPAQETQYF
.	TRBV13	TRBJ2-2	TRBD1	TGTGCCAGCCGAAATTTGGACAGGGTCACCGGGGAGCTGTTTTTT	CASRNLDRVTGELFF
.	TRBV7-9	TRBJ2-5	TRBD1	TGTGCCAGCAGTTGGGACAGTAGCCAAGAGACCCAGTACTTC	CASSWDSSQETQYF
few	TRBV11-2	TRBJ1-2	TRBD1	TGTGCCAGCAGCCAGCGACAGGGGAGGCTGGATGGCTACACCTTC	CASSQRQGRLDGYTF
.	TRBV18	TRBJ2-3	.	TGTGCCAGCTCACCACGGTCAGGGCTGGATACGCAGTATTTT	CASSPRSGLDTQYF